This is a list of T cell receptor beta chains from one sample in a study of blood T cell repertoires in COVID-19. The method was immunoSEQ multiplex PCR; TCRdb's version includes in-frame clones alone and lacks a portion of them. This sample yields about 240,000 clones, of which approximately 87% are seen a single time; 6.2% belongs to the top ten. The sequenced sample consisted of peripheral blood. The receptors originated from a man aged 55 to 69 with acute or convalescent COVID-19. Each CDR3 is given without its conserved first and last residue. The D gene is left open where the match is weak.

v_gene | d_gene | CDR3aa
TRBV5-4 | . | ASSLGAGLNTEAF
TRBV6-5 | . | ASRRDLWETQY
TRBV7-2 | . | ASSLYRGEDQPQH
TRBV7-8 | TRBD1 | ASSLAPTGAGNYGYT
TRBV30 | TRBD2 | AFSGVKETQY
TRBV29-1 | TRBD2 | SVKGRAVETQY
TRBV28 | TRBD1 | ASSFQGTAVNS
TRBV28 | TRBD2 | ASSLLAGGRTDTQY
TRBV19 | . | ASSTTRGSGLYGYT
TRBV19 | TRBD1 | ASSITGQYYNEQF
TRBV2 | TRBD2 | ASLPGSGPYEQY
TRBV5-6 | TRBD2 | ASSGVVGLKETQY
TRBV3-1/TRBV3-2 | TRBD1 | ASSQDPPLGQGFEEQY
TRBV30 | TRBD2 | AWSETGLAYEQY
TRBV30 | TRBD1 | AWSEGRGQYGYT
TRBV10-3 | TRBD2 | AISDRASGSYEQY
TRBV4-2 | TRBD2 | ASSQDKGGGETGELF
TRBV4-3 | TRBD1 | ASSLNEGQGEKLF
TRBV9 | . | ASSVVSLAYLSYEQY
TRBV9 | TRBD2 | ASSVGGSGSHEQF